One sample yielded the 10 T cell receptor beta chains listed below, sequenced in a study of blood T cells in healthy people across ages. Together with a sample-barcoded 5' primer, a J-beta primer mix was included in a second PCR lasting roughly 6 to 12 cycles. MiXCR, run by TCRdb on the 5' RACE reads, gives a single entry per CDR3 protein. Of about 1.6 million distinct CDR3 sequences in the sample, about 32% were seen once. Source material: blood. The receptors derive from a woman aged 25 to 45 in good health.

V usage is TRBV20-1 and J usage is TRBJ2-7; D possibly uses TRBD1 or TRBD2 (5 bases each). V was shortened by 4 bases and J by 6 bases, with 16 bases between the two germline ends. Germline assignment: CDR1 DFQATT and CDR2 SNEGSKA (reference sequence). The CDR3 contains 13 residues. The CDR3, as DNA: TGCAGTGCTACCGGGACGGGGTTCGGCGAGCAGTACTTC. Encoded protein: CSATGTGFGEQYF.

V is TRBV9 and J is TRBJ2-1, with D maybe TRBD2 (5 bases). V shed 0 bases and J shed 6 bases, with 13 bases lying between them. Germline V gives CDR1 SGDLS, CDR2 YYNGEE. The CDR3 has 15 amino acids. In DNA form, the CDR3 reads TGTGCCAGCAGCGTAGAACCTAGCCGGGGCAATGAGCAGTTCTTC. It is translated as CASSVEPSRGNEQFF.

This clonotype came up a few times. V usage is TRBV6-5 and J usage is TRBJ2-1; the D is unclear. Germline V CDR1 and CDR2: MNHEY, SVGAGI. CDR3 length equals 14 residues. Trimming cost V 6 bases and J 2 bases, with 11 bases left between them. The CDR3 loop is CASRETRTYNEQFF. For the CDR3, the DNA is TGTGCCAGCAGAGAGACTCGGACCTACAATGAGCAGTTCTTC.

This clonotype was detected a few times. The chain employs TRBV5-1 and TRBJ1-2; the D gene is possibly TRBD1 (6 bases). Trimming cost V 0 bases and J 8 bases, with 17 bases left between them. Germline V gene sequence: CDR1 SGHRS, CDR2 YFSETQ. This CDR3 contains 15 residues. The CDR3 protein is CASSLVAGAKSGYTF. CDR3 coding DNA: TGCGCCAGCAGCTTGGTGGCAGGGGCAAAGAGCGGCTACACCTTC.

Only a few counts were recorded for this clonotype. The V gene is TRBV11-2, the J gene TRBJ1-2; 7 positions match TRBD1. The CDR3 runs to 13 residues. Germline V gene sequence: CDR1 SGHAT, CDR2 FQNNGV. Losses at the gene ends were 5 bases for V and 8 bases for J; bases not matched to a gene: 8. CDR3 loop: CASSAGQPRGYTF. Written as DNA, the CDR3 is TGTGCCAGCAGCGCGGGACAGCCCCGAGGCTACACCTTC.

In this sample, this clonotype turned up a few times. This chain joins TRBV20-1 and TRBJ2-3, with 15 bases matching TRBD2. V lost 6 bases, J lost 4 bases, and 5 bases stayed unmatched. CDR3 size: 15 residues. The germline V gene encodes CDR1 DFQATT and CDR2 SNEGSKA (reference sequence). In DNA, the CDR3 is TGCAGTGCCCCTAGGACTAGCGGGGGGGCAGATACGCAGTATTTT. The encoded protein is CSAPRTSGGADTQYF.

The rearrangement links TRBV6-5 to TRBJ1-1; 7 bases are shared with TRBD1. CDR1 MNHEY and CDR2 SVGAGI come from the germline V gene. V dropped 4 bases and J dropped 3; count of bases not matched to a gene: 8. The CDR3 spans 15 residues. The DNA of the CDR3 is TGTGCCAGCAGTTCCGGGACAGAGAGGGACACTGAAGCTTTCTTT. Translation gives CASSSGTERDTEAFF.

The sample holds a few counts of this clonotype. The chain recombines TRBV6-5 with TRBJ2-7, with 7 bases fitting TRBD1. V was clipped by 2 bases and J by 7 bases; unmatched bases: 8. This CDR3 contains 14 residues. The V gene's germline CDR1 is MNHEY and CDR2 SVGAGI. The CDR3, as DNA: TGTGCCAGCAGTTACAACAGGGGAGTGGGGGAGCAGTACTTC. Its protein is CASSYNRGVGEQYF.

In its sample, this clonotype was seen a few times. The rearrangement links TRBV4-1 to TRBJ2-1; no definite D call. Germline V gives CDR1 MGHRA, CDR2 YSYEKL. The CDR3 runs to 17 residues. V was pared by 0 bases and J by 2 bases, with 14 bases between. The CDR3 coding sequence is TGCGCCAGCAGCCAAGATGTTTGGGGTTTAACCTACAATGAGCAGTTCTTC. Translation gives CASSQDVWGLTYNEQFF.

This clonotype was detected a few times. The genes are TRBV12-3 or TRBV12-4 and TRBJ1-4; TRBD1 matches 9 bases. The CDR3 spans 14 residues. The J segment lost 8 bases and the V segment lost 7 bases, leaving 8 bases of the junction unmatched. The CDR3 region has the DNA TGTGCCAGCACCCAACAGGGGGCGCGCGAAAAACTGTTTTTT. This encodes CASTQQGAREKLFF.